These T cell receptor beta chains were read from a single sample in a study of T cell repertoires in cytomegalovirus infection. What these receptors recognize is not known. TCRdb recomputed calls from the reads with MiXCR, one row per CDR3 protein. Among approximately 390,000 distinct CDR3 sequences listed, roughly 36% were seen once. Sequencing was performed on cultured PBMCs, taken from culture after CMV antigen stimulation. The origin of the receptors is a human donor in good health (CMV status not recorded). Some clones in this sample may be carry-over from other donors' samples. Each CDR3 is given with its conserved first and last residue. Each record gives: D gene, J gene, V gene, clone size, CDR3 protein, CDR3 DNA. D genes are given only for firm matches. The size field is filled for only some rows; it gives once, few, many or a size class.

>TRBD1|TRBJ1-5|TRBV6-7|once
CASSYPEGASNQPQHF
TGTGCCAGCAGTTACCCCGAGGGGGCTAGCAATCAGCCCCAGCATTTT
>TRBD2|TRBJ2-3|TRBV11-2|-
CASSKGTSGYTDTQYF
TGTGCCAGCAGCAAAGGGACTAGCGGGTATACAGATACGCAGTATTTT
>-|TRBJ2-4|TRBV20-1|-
CSAPPMGKNIQYF
TGCAGTGCTCCGCCTATGGGCAAAAACATTCAGTACTTC
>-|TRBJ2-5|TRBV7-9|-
CASSLERAAQETQYF
TGTGCCAGCAGCTTAGAGAGGGCAGCCCAAGAGACCCAGTACTTC
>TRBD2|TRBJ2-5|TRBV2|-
CASSTQLAGVGAQYF
TGTGCCAGCAGTACCCAACTAGCGGGAGTTGGGGCCCAGTACTTC
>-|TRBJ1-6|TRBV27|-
CASRWHSPNSPLHF
TGTGCCAGCAGGTGGCACAGCCCCAATTCACCCCTCCACTTT
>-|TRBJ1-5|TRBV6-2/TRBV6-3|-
CASRRGNQPQHF
TGTGCCAGCAGACGAGGCAATCAGCCCCAGCATTTT
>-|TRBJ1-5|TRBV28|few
CASHPFGQYDSNQPQHF
TGTGCCAGCCATCCTTTCGGACAGTATGATAGCAATCAGCCCCAGCATTTT
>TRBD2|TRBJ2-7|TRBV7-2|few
CASRGTSGVSYEQYF
TGTGCCAGCAGGGGGACTAGCGGGGTCTCCTACGAGCAGTACTTC
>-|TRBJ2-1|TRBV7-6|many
CASSPLKGGDNEQFF
TGTGCCAGCAGCCCCCTCAAGGGAGGTGACAATGAGCAGTTCTTC
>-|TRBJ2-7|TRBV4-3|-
CASSQEVRREQYF
TGCGCCAGCAGCCAAGAAGTAAGGCGGGAGCAGTACTTC
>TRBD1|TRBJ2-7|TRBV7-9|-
CASSARDRGIYEQYF
TGTGCCAGCAGCGCCAGGGACAGGGGAATCTACGAGCAGTACTTC
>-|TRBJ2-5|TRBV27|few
CASSPQVPDGSQYF
TGTGCCAGCAGTCCTCAGGTCCCCGACGGGAGCCAGTACTTC
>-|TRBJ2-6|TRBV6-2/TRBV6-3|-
CASSYSGSSSKIISGANVLTF
TGTGCCAGCAGTTACTCCGGTTCAAGTAGTAAGATAATCTCTGGGGCCAACGTCCTGACTTTC